A selection of T cell receptor beta chains follows, all from one sample in a study of blood T cell repertoires in COVID-19. The assay was immunoSEQ multiplex PCR, and TCRdb's table has in-frame clones only and misses some. The data hold 11,000 to 15,000 clones, with approximately 83% observed a single time. Sequenced material: peripheral blood. These receptors were obtained from a woman in her fifties or sixties with acute or convalescent COVID-19. Each CDR3 is given with its conserved first and last residue. The order of the fields is clone size, J gene, D gene, V gene, CDR3 protein, CDR3 DNA. D genes are given only for firm matches. Clone size, where shown, is once, few, many, or a class for clones that have expanded.

-	TRBJ1-2	-	TRBV5-1	CASSPKTANYGYTF	TGCGCCAGCAGCCCGAAGACAGCCAACTATGGCTACACCTTC
-	TRBJ1-6	TRBD1	TRBV7-2	CASSLRILGRGNSPLHF	TGTGCCAGCAGCTTACGAATTCTTGGCAGGGGGAATTCACCCCTCCACTTT
-	TRBJ2-1	-	TRBV6-5	CATRAGATYNEQFF	TGTGCCACCCGCGCTGGAGCGACCTACAATGAGCAGTTCTTC
-	TRBJ2-1	-	TRBV30	CALNEQFF	TGTGCCCTCAATGAGCAGTTCTTC
-	TRBJ2-7	TRBD2	TRBV3-1/TRBV3-2	CASSQGLADEQYF	TGTGCCAGCAGCCAAGGCCTAGCGGACGAGCAGTACTTC
-	TRBJ2-3	TRBD2	TRBV10-3	CAISESIRTSGQSTDTQYF	TGTGCCATCAGTGAGTCGATACGGACTAGCGGGCAAAGCACAGATACGCAGTATTTT
-	TRBJ1-6	-	TRBV24-1	CATSDSSPGRFHF	TGTGCCACCAGTGACTCCTCACCCGGGAGATTCCACTTT
-	TRBJ2-2	-	TRBV19	CASSYTFANTGELFF	TGTGCCAGTAGTTACACGTTCGCGAACACCGGGGAGCTGTTTTTT
-	TRBJ1-1	-	TRBV28	CASRQAFGTEAFF	TGTGCCAGCAGACAGGCGTTCGGCACTGAAGCTTTCTTT
-	TRBJ1-1	-	TRBV21-1	CASSKTGYSMNTEAFF	TGTGCCAGCAGCAAGACAGGGTATAGCATGAACACTGAAGCTTTCTTT
-	TRBJ1-5	-	TRBV6-2/TRBV6-3	CASSLQYNQPQHF	TGTGCCAGCAGCCTACAATACAATCAGCCCCAGCATTTT
-	TRBJ1-1	TRBD1	TRBV15	CATSRSTGFTEAFF	TGTGCCACCAGCCGATCGACAGGGTTTACTGAAGCTTTCTTT
-	TRBJ1-4	-	TRBV6-6	CASSPPGDSGEKLFF	TGTGCCAGCAGTCCCCCAGGGGATTCGGGTGAAAAACTGTTTTTT
few	TRBJ1-2	-	TRBV5-1	CASSLAGGGYGYTF	TGCGCCAGCAGCTTGGCCGGGGGAGGCTATGGCTACACCTTC
-	TRBJ2-2	TRBD2	TRBV10-2	CASSATSSRGAGELFF	TGCGCCAGCAGTGCGACATCCAGTCGGGGGGCCGGGGAGCTGTTTTTT
-	TRBJ2-1	-	TRBV25-1	CASSEGGKGNEQFF	TGTGCCAGCAGTGAAGGCGGGAAAGGTAATGAGCAGTTCTTC
-	TRBJ2-1	-	TRBV4-3	CASSHSQEVDEQFF	TGCGCCAGCAGCCACTCGCAAGAGGTTGATGAGCAGTTCTTC